The T cell receptor (delta chain) described here comes from a study of gamma-delta T cells after stem cell transplantation. This clone was detected only a few times. TCRdb reapplied CATT to the RT-PCR reads. Of 1,500 to 2,000 delta-chain clones in the sample, 15% are singletons; the top ten hold around 16%. Germline V lookup: CDR1 TSWWSYY, CDR2 QGS. The CDR3 runs 16 residues. Losses at the gene ends were 2 bases for V and 3 bases for J; bases not matched to a gene: 8. The rearrangement joins TRDV1 to TRDJ1, with TRDD3 identical over 8 bases. This receptor was obtained from a human donor. It is not recorded whose cells these are; they may come from a transplant donor. The sample taken for sequencing was gamma-delta T cells. CDR3 in amino acids: CALGEGAILGADKLIF. The CDR3 DNA follows: TGTGCTCTTGGGGAAGGGGCAATACTGGGGGCCGATAAACTCATCTTT.